The rows below give T cell receptor beta chains drawn from one sample of a study of blood T cells in healthy people across ages. TCRdb re-called the 5' RACE reads through MiXCR, storing one row per CDR3 protein. Of around 1,600,000 distinct CDR3 sequences detected, approximately 42% appear once; the ten largest clones hold approximately 4%. Sample: blood. The receptors stem from a woman in her late teens or twenties in good health. Each CDR3 is given with its conserved first and last residue. The D gene is left open where the match is weak. Clone size is shown for a subset of rows, as once, few, many or a class of expanded clone.

TRBV29-1	TRBD2	NA	TRBJ2-7	TGCAGCGTTGAAGGGGCTAGCGGGAGTCCCTACAATGAGCAGTACTTC	CSVEGASGSPYNEQYF
TRBV7-2	NA	many	TRBJ1-1	TGTGCCAGCAGCTTAGCCGGTGCTAGAAACACTGAAGCTTTCTTT	CASSLAGARNTEAFF
TRBV7-2	NA	NA	TRBJ2-7	TGTGCCAGCAGCTTCCTTATTACTTCCTACGAGCAGTACTTC	CASSFLITSYEQYF
TRBV7-8	NA	NA	TRBJ2-1	TGTGCCAGCGCACTAACGGGATACAATGAGCAGTTCTTC	CASALTGYNEQFF
TRBV7-9	NA	once	TRBJ2-1	TGTGCCGGTGACATCCAGGGCAATGAGCAGTTCTTC	CAGDIQGNEQFF
TRBV27	TRBD2	NA	TRBJ2-1	TGTGCCAGCAGAACTGGGACTACCGCCTACAATGAGCAGTTCTTC	CASRTGTTAYNEQFF
TRBV29-1	TRBD1	NA	TRBJ2-1	TGCAGCGTCCCCAACGGACAGGGGGGGTTCTACAATGAGCGGTTCTTC	CSVPNGQGGFYNERFF
TRBV6-2/TRBV6-3	NA	once	TRBJ1-5	TGTGCCAGCAGTGCCCCGGAGGGGTCGTATAGCAATCAGCCCCAGCATTTT	CASSAPEGSYSNQPQHF
TRBV24-1	NA	NA	TRBJ2-1	TGTGCCACCAGTGATATGAGGGGAGGTTCCTACAATGAGCAGTTCTTC	CATSDMRGGSYNEQFF
TRBV29-1	NA	NA	TRBJ1-2	TGCAGCGTGGAGGTGACGCTAGGGTATGGCTACACCTTC	CSVEVTLGYGYTF
TRBV11-2	NA	NA	TRBJ2-1	TGTGCCAGCAGGGGGAAGGGGATGGGAAATGAGCAGTTCTTC	CASRGKGMGNEQFF
TRBV4-1	NA	NA	TRBJ2-1	TGCGCCAGCAGCCAAGATCGTCCGACTATTAATGAGCAGTTCTTC	CASSQDRPTINEQFF
TRBV4-3	NA	NA	TRBJ2-7	TGCGCCAGCGAGCCAACATACGAGCAGTACTTC	CASEPTYEQYF
TRBV7-8	NA	NA	TRBJ2-3	TGTGCCAGCAGCCATATATCAGATACGCGGTATTTT	CASSHISDTRYF
TRBV18	TRBD1	few	TRBJ2-7	TGTGCCAGCTCACCAGGGGTCGGGACAGCCGGCTACGAGCAGTACTTC	CASSPGVGTAGYEQYF
TRBV6-6	NA	NA	TRBJ1-1	TGTGCCAGCCCTCCTGAGTCTTTCTTT	CASPPESFF
TRBV20-1	TRBD2	NA	TRBJ2-1	TGCAGTGCTACCCTGACTAGCGCGCACAATGAGCAGTTCTTC	CSATLTSAHNEQFF
TRBV4-1	NA	few	TRBJ1-5	TGCGCCAGCAGCTACCATGGGGCAGACAGGACTCTTAGCAATCAGCCCCAGCATTTT	CASSYHGADRTLSNQPQHF
TRBV5-1	TRBD2	few	TRBJ2-3	TGCGCCAGCAGCTTAGGACTAGCGGGGCCTCTGTCATTTGGAGATACGCAGTATTTT	CASSLGLAGPLSFGDTQYF
TRBV20-1	NA	NA	TRBJ1-1	TGCAGTGCTAGGAAAAGAGAGAACACTGAAGCTTTCTTT	CSARKRENTEAFF
TRBV7-8	NA	few	TRBJ2-3	TGTGCCAGCAGCTTTCTCGAGGGATACACAGATACGCAGTATTTT	CASSFLEGYTDTQYF
TRBV7-2	TRBD1	many	TRBJ2-5	TGTGCCAGCAGCCCGACAGGGCAAGAGACCCAGTACTTC	CASSPTGQETQYF
TRBV21-1	NA	NA	TRBJ2-4	TGTGCCAGCAAGAGTTCTCGGGGGAGGGCCAAAAACATTCAGTACTTC	CASKSSRGRAKNIQYF
TRBV7-2	NA	NA	TRBJ2-7	TGTGCCAGCAGCCGCCGAGATAGCGGCTCCTACGAGCAGTACTTC	CASSRRDSGSYEQYF
TRBV2	NA	few	TRBJ2-3	TGTGCCAGCAGTGAAGGTACCACCGTGTATTTT	CASSEGTTVYF
TRBV27	TRBD2	NA	TRBJ2-7	TGTGCCAGCAGTTTGCGGGAGGGCGTCTCCTACGAGCAGTACTTC	CASSLREGVSYEQYF
TRBV30	NA	NA	TRBJ1-1	TGTACCTGGACACCGAACACTGAAGCTTTCTTT	CTWTPNTEAFF